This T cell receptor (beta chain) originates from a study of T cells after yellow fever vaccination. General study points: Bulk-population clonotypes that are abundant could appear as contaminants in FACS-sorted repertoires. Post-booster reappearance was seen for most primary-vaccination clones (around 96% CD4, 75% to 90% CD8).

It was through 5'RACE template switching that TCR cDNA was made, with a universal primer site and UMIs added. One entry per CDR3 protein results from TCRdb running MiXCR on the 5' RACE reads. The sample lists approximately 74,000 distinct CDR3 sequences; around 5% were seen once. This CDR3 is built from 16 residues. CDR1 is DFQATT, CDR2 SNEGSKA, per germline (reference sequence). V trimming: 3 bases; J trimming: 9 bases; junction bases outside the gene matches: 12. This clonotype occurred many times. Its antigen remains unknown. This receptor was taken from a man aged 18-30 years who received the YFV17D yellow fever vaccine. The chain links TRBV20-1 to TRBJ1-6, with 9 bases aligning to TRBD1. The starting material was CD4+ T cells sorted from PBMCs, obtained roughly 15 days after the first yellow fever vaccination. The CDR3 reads CSARWAGQGKGSPLHF. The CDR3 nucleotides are TGCAGTGCTAGGTGGGCCGGACAGGGGAAGGGTTCACCCCTCCACTTT.